The entry below gives a single T cell receptor (beta chain) sequence along with its context. Its antigen is unknown. TCRdb's table, derived via immunoSEQ multiplex PCR, lists solely in-frame clones and lacks some. The table lists fewer than 120,000 clones, roughly 90% of them singletons. The sample belongs to a study of T cell responses to AZD1222 COVID-19 vaccine. General study points: Clonal diversity may have been underestimated in mostly white British donors. Epitopes outside B.1.351 and B.1.1.7 mutated regions reportedly drew nearly half of spike TCRs. Only five to seven AZD1222 recipients tested seropositive at baseline.

V shed 7 bases and J shed 6 bases, with 9 bases lying between them. Germline V CDR1 and CDR2: SNHLY, FYNNEI. This CDR3 spans 11 amino acids. Some second doses came at about 4 weeks and others at about 12 weeks; these were pooled. This rearrangement joins TRBV2 to TRBJ1-2; D unresolved. The source material was peripheral blood, sampled 28 days after the second AZD1222 dose. This TCR derives from an adult who received the AZD1222 COVID-19 vaccine. CDR3 amino acids: CASNMRDGYTF. CDR3 DNA sequence: TGTGCCAGCAACATGCGAGATGGCTACACCTTC.